This T cell receptor beta chain was identified during a study of CD8+ T cells in alopecia areata. Study summary: Treated patients took oral tofacitinib at 5 to 10 mg twice daily. Study-wide results and caveats: Since there was just one nonresponder, nobody can yet say how baseline CD8+ expansion ties to response. Shared TCR sequences were less clear between patients than in mice, possibly partly from HLA diversity.

Turning to this clone: Antigen: not known.

The sample's treatment: oral pan-JAK inhibitor, 5-10 mg twice daily. Cell sorting was applied to PBMCs, and CD4+ and CD8+ T cells were collected. Sequencing relied on a cDNA template that was reverse transcribed from extracted RNA. Clones were read by immunoSEQ multiplex PCR, and TCRdb kept only the in-frame ones, dropping some. The sample consists of approximately 280,000 clones, over 45% of them appearing once. V lost 8 bases, J lost 8 bases, and 18 bases lay in between. In germline, CDR1 is SNHLY, CDR2 FYNNEI. This CDR3 region has 14 residues. This sequence joins TRBV2 and TRBJ1-4, with TRBD1 as a possible D gene (5 bases). This sequence was found in a human donor with alopecia areata. This material consisted of CD4+ T cells sorted from blood, taken at week 24, from a patient treated with tofacitinib. The chain's CDR3 is CASRQGRAGEKLFF. The CDR3 DNA follows: TGTGCCAGCCGCCAAGGCAGGGCGGGGGAAAAACTGTTTTTT.